Listed here is a single TCR beta chain. This sample was taken from a study of T cells in Graves' hyperthyroidism and ophthalmopathy. If no ophthalmopathy progression occurred within 18 months, Graves' hyperthyroidism was stable. Uncontrolled infection, other autoimmune disease, pregnancy or lactation led to exclusion. The germline CDR1 and CDR2 sequences are SEHNR and FQNEAQ (reference sequence). With 4 bases removed from V and 2 bases from J, the gap between germline ends came to 14 bases. The CDR3 runs to 15 residues. RNA transcripts served as the template for amplifying TCR beta CDR3 regions. The HTBI primer set drove a first-round RT-PCR of the TCR CDR3. One entry per CDR3 protein, called by TCRdb with MiXCR from the multiplex PCR reads. This table holds about 680,000 distinct CDR3 sequences, approximately 36% found once.

The chain couples TRBV7-9 to TRBJ2-5; the D call may be TRBD1 or TRBD2 (5 bases each). The receptor was derived from a woman between 35 and 50 years old with Graves' hyperthyroidism. Sequencing was performed on blood. The chain's CDR3 is CASSSPSGPQETQYF. In DNA form, the CDR3 reads TGTGCCAGCAGCTCTCCCTCGGGACCACAAGAGACCCAGTACTTC.